One sample yielded the 20 T cell receptor beta chains listed below, sequenced in a study of T cell repertoires in cytomegalovirus infection. TCRdb re-called the reads through MiXCR, storing one row per CDR3 protein. Of around 450,000 distinct CDR3 sequences in the sample, over 9% were seen once. The source material was PBMCs. The receptors here all came from a human donor in good health (CMV status not recorded). Some clones in this sample may be carry-over from other donors' samples.

Ten or more counts support this clonotype. The chain carries TRBV6-1 and TRBJ2-3; D may correspond to TRBD1 or TRBD2 (5 bases each). Germline values: CDR1 MNHNS, CDR2 SASEGT. Trimming pared 8 bases from V and 6 bases from J, leaving 21 bases between. The CDR3 contains 15 residues. DNA for the CDR3: TGTGCCAGCCAAAAGCCGGTGGGACCCTTGGATACGCAGTATTTT. Protein: CASQKPVGPLDTQYF.

Ten or more counts support this clonotype. The gene calls are TRBV6-2 or TRBV6-3 and TRBJ2-1; 7 nucleotides align to TRBD1. Germline CDR1 is MNHEY and CDR2 is SVGEGT. J gave up 5 bases and V 2 bases, and 0 bases lay outside the gene matches. This CDR3 contains 13 residues. DNA of the CDR3: TGTGCCAGCAGTTACGACAGGGACAATGAGCAGTTCTTC. It is translated as CASSYDRDNEQFF.

This clonotype was recorded many times. V usage is TRBV3-1 and J usage is TRBJ2-2; D not resolved. CDR3 length: 11 residues. The germline V and J ends were trimmed by 6 bases and 5 bases, with 4 bases remaining between them. Per the germline V gene, CDR1 is LGHDT and CDR2 is YNNKEL (reference sequence). CDR3 sequence: CASSRTGELFF. The CDR3 DNA follows: TGTGCCAGCAGTCGTACCGGGGAGCTGTTTTTT.

This clonotype was seen at least ten times. The chain links TRBV12-3 or TRBV12-4 to TRBJ1-4, with 8 bases matching TRBD1. The CDR3 extends over 15 amino acids. The V segment lost 3 bases and the J segment 0 bases; nucleotides outside the gene matches: 0. CDR3 residues: CASSLTGATNEKLFF. CDR3 bases: TGTGCCAGCAGTTTGACAGGGGCAACTAATGAAAAACTGTTTTTT.

The V and J genes are TRBV5-1 and TRBJ2-2; D is uncertain. CDR3 length equals 16 residues. Trimming stripped 4 bases from V and 7 bases from J, with 20 bases between. Per the germline V gene, CDR1 is SGHRS and CDR2 is YFSETQ. The CDR3 DNA reads as TGCGCCAGCAGCGGCTTACCCCTAGGTTCCGGCGGGGAGCTGTTTTTT. Translated, it gives CASSGLPLGSGGELFF.

Ten or more counts support this clonotype. The chain joins TRBV6-2 or TRBV6-3 to TRBJ1-1; no clear D. The V end was cut by 0 bases, the J end by 2 bases, with 7 bases between. CDR1 is MNHEY and CDR2 is SVGEGT in the germline V gene. The length of the CDR3 is 14 residues. CDR3 sequence: CASSYSTRNTEAFF. The CDR3 DNA is TGTGCCAGCAGTTACTCGACACGAAACACTGAAGCTTTCTTT.

This rearrangement joins TRBV12-3 or TRBV12-4 to TRBJ1-2, with 10 bases that match TRBD1. V was clipped by 5 bases and J by 6 bases; unmatched bases: 6. This CDR3 has 14 residues. In DNA, the CDR3 is TGTGCCAGCAGTCCGACAGGGGGCGGGGATGGCTACACCTTC. It codes for CASSPTGGGDGYTF.

The chain has TRBV20-1 and TRBJ2-1, with 9 nucleotides matching TRBD2. Germline lookup yields CDR1 DFQATT and CDR2 SNEGSKA (reference sequence). After removal of 4 bases from V and 5 bases from J, the junction contained 9 bases not matched to a gene. The CDR3 covers 15 residues. The CDR3 coding sequence is TGCAGTGCTACCAATCCCGGGACTAGCAACAATGAGCAGTTCTTC. Translating it yields CSATNPGTSNNEQFF.

This clonotype was counted many times. The CDR3 spells CASSPGYLNTEAFF. CDR3 in DNA: TGTGCCAGCAGTCCGGGATATTTGAACACTGAAGCTTTCTTT. The chain employs TRBV28 and TRBJ1-1; D ambiguous. There are 14 residues in the CDR3. V was clipped by 5 bases and J by 0 bases, with 10 bases between them. Germline V gene data show CDR1 as MDHEN and CDR2 as SYDVKM.

This clonotype showed up many times. This chain links TRBV28 with TRBJ2-3; possibly TRBD2 for D (5 bases). In germline, CDR1 is MDHEN, CDR2 SYDVKM. V was clipped by 4 bases and J by 0 bases, with 14 bases between them. The CDR3 totals 16 residues. CDR3 in DNA: TGTGCCAGCAGTTGGACCCTAGCCCATAGCACAGATACGCAGTATTTT. Translation: CASSWTLAHSTDTQYF.

This clonotype has a handful of counts. The chain couples TRBV7-9 to TRBJ2-1; 9 nucleotides align to TRBD2. This CDR3 comprises 16 residues. Germline V gene lookup returns CDR1 SEHNR and CDR2 FQNEAQ (reference sequence). V was pared by 2 bases and J by 4 bases, with 6 bases of the junction left unmatched. The chain's CDR3 is CASSLIAGDLYNEQFF. The CDR3 DNA follows: TGTGCCAGCAGCTTAATAGCGGGGGACCTATACAATGAGCAGTTCTTC. The full variable domain, in which reference TRBV7-9 and TRBJ2-1 provide the parts outside the CDR3, is DTGVSQNPRHKITKRGQNVTFRCDPISEHNRLYWYRQTLGQGPEFLTYFQNEAQLEKSRLLSDRFSAERPKGSFSTLEIQRTEQGDSAMYLCASSLIAGDLYNEQFFGPGTRLTVL.

There are many counts of this clonotype. The chain carries TRBV20-1 and TRBJ2-3; D may be TRBD2 (6 bases). Trimming removed 3 bases at V and 4 bases at J, with 17 bases between. This CDR3 contains 15 residues. Germline CDR1 reads DFQATT; CDR2 reads SNEGSKA (reference sequence). The CDR3 DNA sequence: TGCAGTGCTAGGCGGGGAGGACCTGGGGCAGATACGCAGTATTTT. Residues: CSARRGGPGADTQYF.

This clonotype was seen at least ten times. V gene TRBV18 combines with J gene TRBJ1-1, with TRBD1 matching 10 bases. The ends lost 2 bases at V and 4 bases at J; junction bases unmatched: 7. The CDR3 is made up of 16 amino acids. CDR1 and CDR2 (germline): KGHSH, LQKENI. CDR3 region: CASSPAGTGVSTEAFF. The CDR3 DNA reads as TGTGCCAGCTCACCAGCCGGGACAGGGGTGAGCACTGAAGCTTTCTTT.

The chain carries TRBV19 and TRBJ2-4; 7 nucleotides match TRBD2. The V gene end was trimmed by 5 bases and the J gene end by 3 bases; junction bases not matched to a gene: 13. Per germline, CDR1 LNHDA and CDR2 SQIVND (reference sequence). The CDR3 length is 17 residues. CDR3: CASSGRFRRGDKNIQYF. The CDR3 DNA reads as TGTGCCAGTAGTGGACGGTTCCGACGGGGGGACAAAAACATTCAGTACTTC.

A few counts support this clonotype. This rearrangement joins TRBV6-1 to TRBJ2-2, with a tentative D call TRBD1 (6 bases). With 5 bases removed from V and 6 bases from J, the gap between germline ends came to 13 bases. The germline V gene has CDR1 MNHNS and CDR2 SASEGT. The CDR3 totals 14 residues. CDR3 coding DNA: TGTGCCAGCAGTACACTCGGGACACCCGGGGAGCTGTTTTTT. It yields the protein CASSTLGTPGELFF.

The chain recombines TRBV2 with TRBJ2-3; maybe TRBD1 (6 bases). Between the trimmed V and J ends, which lost 2 bases and 0 bases, there was a span of 9 bases. This CDR3 has 15 residues. CDR1 and CDR2 from the germline V gene are SNHLY and FYNNEI. Here the CDR3 DNA reads TGTGCCAGCAGTGAATACAGGGCAAGCACAGATACGCAGTATTTT. Translating gives CASSEYRASTDTQYF.

This clonotype was observed a few times. The V and J genes are TRBV2 and TRBJ1-1, with 8 bases fitting TRBD1. Unmatched junction bases numbered 4, after V lost 4 bases and J lost 0 bases. The CDR3 contains 15 residues. CDR1 and CDR2 (germline): SNHLY, FYNNEI. The CDR3 DNA is TGTGCCAGCAGTGGACAGGGGTCAATGAACACTGAAGCTTTCTTT. Translating gives CASSGQGSMNTEAFF. Supplemented by reference TRBV2 and TRBJ1-1, the full variable domain reads EPEVTQTPSHQVTQMGQEVILRCVPISNHLYFYWYRQILGQKVEFLVSFYNNEISEKSEIFDDQFSVERPDGSNFTLKIRSTKLEDSAMYFCASSGQGSMNTEAFFGQGTRLTVV.

This clonotype has a count of ten or more. This chain connects TRBV12-5 to TRBJ1-3; no definite D call. Between the trimmed V and J ends, which lost 1 base and 2 bases, there was a span of 6 bases. CDR1 and CDR2 (germline): LGHNT, FRNRAP. The CDR3 sequence is 14 residues long. This CDR3 reads CASGLAGTGNTIYF. As DNA, the CDR3 is TGTGCTAGTGGTTTGGCGGGGACTGGAAACACCATATATTTT.

The sample holds many counts of this clonotype. Here the CDR3 reads CASSGGRGQAFYEQYF. CDR3 in DNA: TGTGCCAGCAGTGGGGGGAGGGGCCAAGCTTTCTACGAGCAGTACTTC. This sequence joins TRBV25-1 and TRBJ2-7; TRBD2 matches 7 bases. Losses at the gene ends were 4 bases for V and 3 bases for J; bases not matched to a gene: 12. The CDR3 covers 16 residues. The germline V gene has CDR1 MGHDK and CDR2 SYGVNS.

This chain uses TRBV19 with TRBJ2-3; unclear D gene. Germline CDR1 is LNHDA and CDR2 is SQIVND (reference sequence). The CDR3 consists of 13 residues. V dropped 6 bases and J dropped 5 bases, with 12 bases sitting between them. CDR3 in DNA: TGTGCCAGTAGCTCAGCCGACGGAGATACGCAGTATTTT. Translation: CASSSADGDTQYF.